The subject of this entry is one T cell receptor (beta chain). The antigen remains unidentified. With 8 bases removed from V and 12 bases from J, the gap between germline ends came to 8 bases. The CDR3 covers 9 residues. Germline values: CDR1 MNHEY, CDR2 SMNVEV (reference sequence). TCRdb's copy holds only in-frame clones and misses some; the assay was immunoSEQ multiplex PCR. The sample includes 50,000 to 65,000 clones, around 94% of them seen just once. The data derive from a study of human versus mouse CDR3 diversity and MHC coevolution. Study-wide background: immunoSEQ was reported to reach one in 200,000 T cells sensitivity. Between roughly 5.5 x 10^6 and 1.8 x 10^7 valid reads came from each sample. Study-wide findings and caveats: Mice had fewer CDR3 deletions and insertions than humans on average.

This TCR was recovered from a person aged 55-75 years in good health. V gene TRBV27 combines with J gene TRBJ2-1; D possibly corresponds to TRBD2 (6 bases). Input material: naive CD4+ T cells from blood. Subset reported: CD45RO-negative CD62L-positive naive CD4 T cells. The CDR3 spells CASGAGQFF. The CDR3 DNA reads TGTGCCAGCGGAGCGGGGCAGTTCTTC.